Presented here are 14 T cell receptor beta chains from one specimen sequenced in a study of T-cell memory formation after mild COVID-19. TCRdb redid the calling of the 5' RACE reads with MiXCR, one entry per CDR3 protein. The sample carries about 27,000 distinct CDR3 sequences, around 7.2% recorded once. Sequencing was carried out using PBMCs or a T cell subset sorted from them (not recorded which). The receptors come from an adult woman who had mild COVID-19 (a few samples of this study predate the infection). Cell type and time point are not known.

Many counts were recorded for this clonotype. V usage is TRBV12-3 or TRBV12-4 and J usage is TRBJ2-2; 9 bases match TRBD1. The CDR3 sequence is 16 residues long. V shed 5 bases and J 1 base; nucleotides not matched to a gene: 5. The CDR3 sequence is CASSLQGALNTGELFF. The DNA of the CDR3 is TGTGCCAGCAGTCTACAGGGGGCCCTGAACACCGGGGAGCTGTTTTTT.

Many counts were recorded for this clonotype. The chain employs TRBV28 and TRBJ2-7; TRBD1 aligns across 11 bases. This CDR3 is 14 amino acids long. Germline V CDR1 and CDR2: MDHEN, SYDVKM. J was trimmed by 2 bases and V by 6 bases; bases with no gene match: 3. The CDR3 region is CASRDRGRPYEQYF. CDR3 bases: TGTGCCAGCAGGGACAGGGGGCGCCCCTACGAGCAGTACTTC.

This clonotype occurred many times. This rearrangement joins TRBV9 to TRBJ2-7, with D uncertain. Germline V gene lookup returns CDR1 SGDLS and CDR2 YYNGEE. Trimming took off 4 bases at V and 7 bases at J, with 12 bases between the two ends. The CDR3 extends over 12 amino acids. This CDR3 is CASSPGGREQYF. CDR3 nucleotide sequence: TGTGCCAGCAGCCCCGGCGGCAGGGAGCAGTACTTC.

This clonotype was detected many times. The rearrangement links TRBV24-1 to TRBJ1-5; D is unclear. Trimming shortened V by 1 base and J by 4 bases, and 4 bases separated the two germline ends. The germline CDR1 and CDR2 sequences are KGHDR and SFDVKD. CDR3 length equals 13 residues. CDR3 coding DNA: TGTGCCACCAGTGATTTCACGAATCAGCCCCAGCATTTT. Translated, it gives CATSDFTNQPQHF.

At least ten counts were recorded for this clonotype. The rearrangement uses TRBV7-9 and TRBJ2-5; possibly TRBD1 for D (6 bases). The V and J ends lost 0 bases and 4 bases respectively, with 15 bases between them. The CDR3 extends over 16 amino acids. Germline CDR1 reads SEHNR; CDR2 reads FQNEAQ (reference sequence). CDR3 DNA sequence: TGTGCCAGCAGCTTAGCGGGGGCCACGGGTGGAGAGACCCAGTACTTC. Its translation is CASSLAGATGGETQYF.

The chain has TRBV12-3 or TRBV12-4 and TRBJ1-1, with D tentatively TRBD1 (5 bases). With 7 bases removed from V and 0 bases from J, the gap between germline ends came to 12 bases. This CDR3 contains 14 residues. The CDR3 is CASTLGGVNTEAFF. CDR3 in DNA: TGTGCCAGCACCCTCGGGGGGGTGAACACTGAAGCTTTCTTT.

Ten or more counts support this clonotype. The chain joins TRBV20-1 to TRBJ1-5; tentatively, D is TRBD1 (5 bases). The CDR3 is made up of 13 amino acids. V lost 5 bases, J lost 3 bases, and 11 bases lay in between. CDR1 is DFQATT, CDR2 SNEGSKA, per germline (reference sequence). The CDR3 sequence is CSAVQGPNQPQHF. CDR3 DNA sequence: TGCAGTGCTGTTCAGGGACCCAATCAGCCCCAGCATTTT.

V and J are TRBV6-2 or TRBV6-3 and TRBJ2-7, with a possible D match to TRBD1 (6 bases). The CDR3 is 12 residues long. V lost 8 bases to trimming and J lost 3 bases, with 11 bases between them. Germline-derived CDR1 and CDR2 are MNHEY and SVGEGT. CDR3 coding DNA: TGTGCCAGCCAGAAGGGACACTACGAGCAGTACTTC. It specifies CASQKGHYEQYF.

This clonotype was found many times. The V call is TRBV2, the J call TRBJ2-5; D uncertain. CDR3 length: 13 residues. Germline V gene lookup returns CDR1 SNHLY and CDR2 FYNNEI. The ends were cut back, 3 bases at V and 5 bases at J, with 10 bases in the middle. The CDR3 spells CASSENNAETQYF. The CDR3 region has the DNA TGTGCCAGCAGTGAGAACAACGCGGAGACCCAGTACTTC.

This clonotype was seen repeatedly, ten times or more. The chain joins TRBV2 to TRBJ2-5; D unresolved. V was trimmed by 6 bases and J by 2 bases, leaving 4 bases between them. The CDR3 runs 11 residues. The germline V gene has CDR1 SNHLY and CDR2 FYNNEI. The CDR3 nucleotides read TGTGCCAGCAGACAGCAAGAGACCCAGTACTTC. Encoded protein: CASRQQETQYF.

This clonotype was found many times. The chain links TRBV9 to TRBJ2-1; 8 bases are a match to TRBD1. V lost 1 base and J lost 5; bases outside the gene matches: 11. Per germline, CDR1 SGDLS and CDR2 YYNGEE. The CDR3 is made up of 17 amino acids. The CDR3 nucleotides read TGTGCCAGCAGCGTACTGGGACAGGTCTATGGTAACAATGAGCAGTTCTTC. As protein: CASSVLGQVYGNNEQFF.

This clonotype was picked up many times. The V call is TRBV11-3, the J call TRBJ2-1; 8 nucleotides agree with TRBD2. This CDR3 spans 17 amino acids. Germline lookup yields CDR1 SGHNT and CDR2 YENEEA. Unmatched junction bases numbered 9, after V lost 0 bases and J lost 5 bases. The CDR3 nucleotides are TGTGCCAGCAGCTTAGATCTTCTTGCGGGAGGAGACAATGAGCAGTTCTTC. The encoded protein is CASSLDLLAGGDNEQFF.

This clonotype was counted at least ten times. V and J are TRBV27 and TRBJ1-1; TRBD1 might be the D (5 bases). CDR1 is MNHEY and CDR2 is SMNVEV in the germline V gene (reference sequence). The V gene lost 6 bases and the J gene lost 0 bases, with 11 bases spanning the gap. The length of the CDR3 is 14 residues. The chain's CDR3 is CASSQGTMNTEAFF. The DNA for the CDR3 is TGTGCCAGCAGCCAAGGGACCATGAACACTGAAGCTTTCTTT.

In its sample, this clonotype was seen many times. This rearrangement joins TRBV5-1 to TRBJ2-5; D is perhaps TRBD1 or TRBD2 (6 bases each). Trimming took 1 base from V and 5 from J, leaving 12 bases between them. The CDR3 length is 14 residues. CDR1 and CDR2 from the germline V gene are SGHRS and YFSETQ. CDR3 sequence: CASSLNGGPETQYF. The CDR3 region has the DNA TGCGCCAGCAGCTTGAACGGGGGCCCGGAGACCCAGTACTTC.